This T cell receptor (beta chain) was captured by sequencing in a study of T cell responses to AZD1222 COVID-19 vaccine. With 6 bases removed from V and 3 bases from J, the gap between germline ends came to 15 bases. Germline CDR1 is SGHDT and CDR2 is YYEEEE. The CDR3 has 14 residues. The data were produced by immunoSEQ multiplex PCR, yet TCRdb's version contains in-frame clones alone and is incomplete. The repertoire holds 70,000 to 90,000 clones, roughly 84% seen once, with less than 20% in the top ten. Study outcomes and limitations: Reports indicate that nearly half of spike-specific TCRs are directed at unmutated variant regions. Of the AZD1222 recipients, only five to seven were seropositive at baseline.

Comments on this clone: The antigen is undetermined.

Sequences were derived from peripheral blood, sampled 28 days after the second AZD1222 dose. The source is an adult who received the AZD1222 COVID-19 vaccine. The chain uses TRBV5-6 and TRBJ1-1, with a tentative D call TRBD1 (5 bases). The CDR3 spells CASIQAPGYTEAFF. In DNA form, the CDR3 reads TGTGCCAGCATCCAAGCACCAGGGTACACTGAAGCTTTCTTT.